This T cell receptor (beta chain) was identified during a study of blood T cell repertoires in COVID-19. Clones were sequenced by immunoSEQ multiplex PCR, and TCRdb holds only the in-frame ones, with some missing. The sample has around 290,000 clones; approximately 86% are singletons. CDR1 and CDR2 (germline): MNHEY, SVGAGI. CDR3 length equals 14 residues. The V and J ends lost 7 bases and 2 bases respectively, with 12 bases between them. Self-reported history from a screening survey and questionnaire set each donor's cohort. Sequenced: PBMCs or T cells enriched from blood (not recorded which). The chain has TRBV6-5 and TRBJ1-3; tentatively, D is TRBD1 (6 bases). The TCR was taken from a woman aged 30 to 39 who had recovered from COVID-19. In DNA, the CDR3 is TGTGCCAGCACCCCCAGGGGCACTGGAAACACCATATATTTT. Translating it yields CASTPRGTGNTIYF.